This T cell receptor (beta chain) was found in a study of cytomegalovirus exposure and HLA in healthy donors. PCR was performed using 60 Vbeta and 13 Jbeta primers. TCRdb keeps only in-frame clones here, not all; method: immunoSEQ multiplex PCR. The sample consists of a few hundred thousand clones, 70% to 85% of them appearing once. Per the germline V gene, CDR1 is WSHSY and CDR2 is SAAADI. This CDR3 comprises 15 residues. Losses at the gene ends were 1 base for V and 6 bases for J; bases not matched to a gene: 8. Source material: PBMCs. The rearrangement links TRBV10-2 to TRBJ1-1, with 7 bases fitting TRBD1. This TCR came from a girl aged 2 to 9 in good health and CMV-seronegative. Written as DNA, the CDR3 is TGCGCCAGCAGTGAGTTCTTTCAGGGGGTCGCTGAAGCTTTCTTT. It translates to CASSEFFQGVAEAFF.